Given below is one T cell receptor beta chain in context. Its antigen remains unidentified. Measured with immunoSEQ multiplex PCR; TCRdb has only the in-frame clones, and not every one. The sample lists fewer than 2,000 clones, roughly 80% occurring once. The data are from a study of immune cell composition in non-small cell lung cancer. Whole-study context: Most cases were lung adenocarcinoma or squamous cell carcinoma. Study results and limitations: Tumour-reactive clones were not shown to match dominant in vivo tumour clones. Squamous lung tumours showed higher top 10 clone scores and clonality than adenocarcinomas.

Source material: lung tumor tissue. The clonotype was recovered from a human donor with non-small cell lung cancer.

The CDR3 bases are TGTGCCAGCAGTTCCCTGGGGACTTATGGCTACACCTTC. Amino acid sequence: CASSSLGTYGYTF. The V and J genes are TRBV27 and TRBJ1-2; D is possibly TRBD1 (5 bases). V was cut by 4 bases and J by 5 bases, with 11 bases left in between. Germline CDR1 and CDR2: MNHEY and SMNVEV (reference sequence). This CDR3 contains 13 residues.